A selection of T cell receptor beta chains follows, all from one sample in a study of T cell responses to AZD1222 COVID-19 vaccine. Only in-frame clones appear in the TCRdb table, and some are missing; sequencing was by immunoSEQ multiplex PCR. The data contain around 100,000 clones, about 86% of them singletons. Source: peripheral blood, taken on day 0 of AZD1222 vaccination. Receptors originate from an adult in good health. Both conserved end residues are part of each CDR3. A D gene is named only where the DNA matches it firmly. A row's size may be missing; if present it is once, few, many or a size class.

.,once,TRBJ1-2,TRBV14,CASSQPGRKDSNYGYTF,TGTGCCAGCAGCCAGCCCGGACGGAAGGATTCTAACTATGGCTACACCTTC
.,.,TRBJ1-4,TRBV11-3,CASSLGATANEKLFF,TGTGCCAGCAGCTTGGGTGCGACGGCTAATGAAAAACTGTTTTTT
.,.,TRBJ1-5,TRBV2,CASSLYSNQPQHF,TGTGCCAGCAGCCTGTATAGCAATCAGCCCCAGCATTTT
.,.,TRBJ1-1,TRBV7-2,CASSLSRDTEAFF,TGTGCCAGCAGCTTAAGCAGGGACACTGAAGCTTTCTTT
.,few,TRBJ1-6,TRBV6-5,CASSYNRKNSPLHF,TGTGCCAGCAGTTACAACAGAAAGAATTCACCCCTCCACTTT
.,.,TRBJ1-2,TRBV7-2,CASGTRGGRYGYTF,TGTGCCAGCGGGACTCGGGGGGGCAGATATGGCTACACCTTC
.,.,TRBJ2-7,TRBV6-5,CASSTEQGAPYEQYF,TGTGCCAGCAGTACCGAACAGGGAGCACCCTACGAGCAGTACTTC
.,.,TRBJ1-6,TRBV5-5,CASSPGPSSYNSPLHF,TGTGCCAGCAGCCCCGGGCCTAGCTCCTATAATTCACCCCTCCACTTT
.,once,TRBJ2-3,TRBV28,CASGGRTDTQYF,TGTGCCAGCGGCGGGCGGACAGATACGCAGTATTTT
TRBD1,once,TRBJ1-2,TRBV6-2/TRBV6-3,CASSPRRTGVGPAYGYTF,TGTGCCAGCAGTCCCCGAAGGACAGGGGTAGGACCAGCCTACGGCTACACCTTC
TRBD1,.,TRBJ1-2,TRBV18,CASSPRGTEFYGYTF,TGTGCCAGCTCACCACGAGGGACAGAGTTTTATGGCTACACCTTC
.,.,TRBJ2-7,TRBV18,CASSPSGGNEQYF,TGTGCCAGCTCACCGTCAGGGGGGAACGAGCAGTACTTC
.,.,TRBJ2-3,TRBV9,CASSVGLGDTQYF,TGTGCCAGCAGCGTAGGATTGGGAGATACGCAGTATTTT
.,.,TRBJ1-4,TRBV4-3,CASSQDSGRGRTNEKLFF,TGCGCCAGCAGCCAAGATTCGGGGCGGGGTAGGACTAATGAAAAACTGTTTTTT
TRBD1,.,TRBJ1-5,TRBV7-2,CASSSTTGVQPQHF,TGTGCCAGCAGCTCAACGACAGGGGTTCAGCCCCAGCATTTT
.,few,TRBJ1-5,TRBV4-2,CASSPNSYNSNQPQHF,TGTGCCAGCAGCCCCAATTCTTACAATAGCAATCAGCCCCAGCATTTT
.,.,TRBJ2-7,TRBV6-1,CASSDTGTSPYEQYF,TGTGCCAGCAGTGACACCGGGACAAGCCCCTACGAGCAGTACTTC
TRBD2,.,TRBJ2-1,TRBV4-3,CASSLRLAGGQKFF,TGCGCCAGCAGCCTAAGACTAGCGGGGGGCCAAAAGTTCTTC
.,.,TRBJ2-1,TRBV5-1,CASSSAPFNEQFF,TGCGCCAGCAGCTCGGCCCCCTTCAATGAGCAGTTCTTC
.,.,TRBJ1-1,TRBV4-3,CASSQVRNTEAFF,TGCGCCAGCAGCCAAGTAAGGAACACTGAAGCTTTCTTT
TRBD2,.,TRBJ2-3,TRBV4-2,CASSQSLAGGTDTQYF,TGTGCCAGCAGCCAAAGTTTAGCGGGGGGCACAGATACGCAGTATTTT
TRBD1,.,TRBJ2-7,TRBV5-1,CASSLAGQGGYEQYF,TGCGCCAGCAGCTTGGCCGGACAGGGGGGCTACGAGCAGTACTTC
.,.,TRBJ2-7,TRBV6-6,CASSTQPPETGYEQYF,TGTGCCAGCAGTACACAACCGCCAGAAACAGGTTACGAGCAGTACTTC
.,.,TRBJ2-2,TRBV7-2,CASSLATAADTGELFF,TGTGCCAGCAGCTTAGCGACCGCCGCGGACACCGGGGAGCTGTTTTTT
.,.,TRBJ1-1,TRBV12-3/TRBV12-4,CASSWPTEAFF,TGTGCCAGCAGTTGGCCCACTGAAGCTTTCTTT
TRBD1,.,TRBJ1-4,TRBV19,CASSIRQTGQGAEKLFF,TGTGCCAGTAGTATTCGCCAAACGGGACAGGGGGCCGAAAAACTGTTTTTT
TRBD2,.,TRBJ2-4,TRBV7-2,CASSLAVGTSGGRNIQYF,TGTGCCAGCAGCTTAGCGGTCGGGACTAGCGGGGGACGGAACATTCAGTACTTC
.,.,TRBJ2-7,TRBV21-1,CASSSGLAGGPEQYF,TGTGCCAGCAGCTCAGGACTAGCGGGGGGACCCGAGCAGTACTTC